The next 15 T cell receptor beta chains were all read from a single sample in a study of metastatic and nonmetastatic thyroid tumors. TCRdb reprocessed the PCR reads using MiXCR. Here the sample spans tens of thousands of clones, less than 20% being singletons. There were no patients who had received any treatment before thyroid surgery. The material sequenced was tumor tissue. Receptors were obtained from a female donor with papillary thyroid cancer or a benign thyroid nodule (not recorded which). Some clones in this sample may be carry-over from other donors' samples.

This clone was seen many times. This chain uses TRBV19 with TRBJ2-7; D call uncertain. Trimming pared 10 bases from V and 2 bases from J, leaving 21 bases between. The CDR3 is 15 residues long. Germline V gives CDR1 LNHDA, CDR2 SQIVND (reference sequence). In DNA, the CDR3 is TGTGCCACCGCCCCTACGGGTCCTCGAACCTACGAGCAGTACTTC. It encodes CATAPTGPRTYEQYF.

In this sample, this clone turned up many times. The CDR3 is CASSELQGYNSPLHF. CDR3 in DNA: TGTGCCAGCAGTGAATTACAGGGTTATAATTCACCCCTCCACTTT. This chain joins TRBV6-1 and TRBJ1-6; possibly TRBD1 for D (6 bases). The germline gives CDR1 MNHNS, CDR2 SASEGT. This CDR3 comprises 15 residues. V was shortened by 2 bases and J by 4 bases, with 9 bases between the two germline ends.

This clone showed up many times. The genes are TRBV9 and TRBJ1-2, with D hard to call. Trimming cost V 0 bases and J 1 base, with 13 bases left between them. In germline, CDR1 is SGDLS, CDR2 YYNGEE. The CDR3 loop spans 16 amino acids. The CDR3 DNA reads TGTGCCAGCAGCGTAGATGCCTACGGAGATAACTATGGCTACACCTTC. Translating gives CASSVDAYGDNYGYTF.

This clone was recorded at least ten times. The J gene is TRBJ1-3, the V gene TRBV6-1; D is ambiguous. Germline V lookup: CDR1 MNHNS, CDR2 SASEGT. This CDR3 has 15 amino acids. V lost 5 bases to trimming and J lost 0 bases, with 11 bases between them. CDR3 loop: CASSPTGSSGNTIYF. As DNA, the CDR3 is TGTGCCAGCAGTCCCACCGGGTCCTCTGGAAACACCATATATTTT.

This clone has at least ten counts. The chain employs TRBV10-1 and TRBJ1-1; 7 nucleotides match TRBD1. Trimming took 6 bases from V and 0 from J; bases not matched to a gene: 4. Germline assignment: CDR1 WNHNN and CDR2 SYGVQD (reference sequence). There are 14 residues in the CDR3. The DNA for the CDR3 is TGCGCCAGCAGACCAACAGGGGTGAACACTGAAGCTTTCTTT. It yields the protein CASRPTGVNTEAFF.

This clone was recorded many times. V gene TRBV12-3 or TRBV12-4 combines with J gene TRBJ2-1; either TRBD1 or TRBD2 may supply D (5 bases each). Trimming took 4 bases from V and 0 from J, leaving 7 bases between them. The CDR3 runs to 14 residues. The chain's CDR3 is CASSSGLSYNEQFF. CDR3 nucleotide sequence: TGTGCCAGCAGTTCGGGGCTCTCCTACAATGAGCAGTTCTTC.

This clone was seen at least ten times. The genes are TRBV29-1 and TRBJ2-3, with D unclear. This CDR3 contains 14 residues. The germline V gene has CDR1 SQVTM and CDR2 ANQGSEA. Trimming pared 4 bases from V and 0 bases from J, leaving 11 bases between. The CDR3 region is CSVGSTASTDTQYF. CDR3 DNA: TGCAGCGTTGGGTCGACTGCTAGCACAGATACGCAGTATTTT.

This clone was seen ten or more times. J is TRBJ2-1 and V is TRBV7-8, with TRBD2 identical over 12 bases. Trimming removed 4 bases from V and 0 bases from J; junction bases left unmatched: 10. Germline loops: CDR1 SGHVS, CDR2 FQNEAQ. The length of the CDR3 is 19 residues. The CDR3 sequence is CASSSKTSGSHSSYNEQFF. In DNA, the CDR3 is TGTGCCAGCAGCTCCAAGACTAGCGGGAGTCACAGCTCCTACAATGAGCAGTTCTTC.

The table lists this clone with a few counts. A junction boundary mismatches the germline segment, possibly from a read error. The rearrangement uses TRBV24-1 and TRBJ2-3; no firm D call. Germline CDR1 is KGHDR and CDR2 is SFDVKD. This CDR3 comprises 15 residues. The CDR3 region is CATSDFWVGTDTQCF. In DNA, the CDR3 is TGTGCCACCAGTGATTTTTGGGTTGGCACAGATACGCAGTGTTTT.

This clone appeared many times. This chain joins TRBV5-6 and TRBJ1-5; no clear D. CDR1 SGHDT and CDR2 YYEEEE come from the germline V gene. This CDR3 has 16 residues. V lost 4 bases, J lost 1 base, and 15 bases lay in between. Here the CDR3 reads CASSPSPIWSNQPQHF. The CDR3 region has the DNA TGTGCCAGCAGCCCCTCCCCGATATGGAGCAATCAGCCCCAGCATTTT.

This rearrangement joins TRBV11-2 to TRBJ2-6; the D gene is possibly TRBD1 (6 bases). The CDR3 has 17 amino acids. V shed 5 bases and J shed 0 bases, with 14 bases lying between them. Germline values: CDR1 SGHAT, CDR2 FQNNGV. The CDR3 loop is CASSLGAGRSGANVLTF. CDR3 nucleotide sequence: TGTGCCAGCAGCCTGGGGGCAGGACGCTCTGGGGCCAACGTCCTGACTTTC.

This clone came up many times. J is TRBJ2-5 and V is TRBV2, with 7 nucleotides matching TRBD2. Germline V gene data show CDR1 as SNHLY and CDR2 as FYNNEI. The CDR3 contains 16 residues. The V gene end was trimmed by 2 bases and the J gene end by 5 bases; junction bases not matched to a gene: 11. CDR3 DNA sequence: TGTGCCAGCAGTGAATGGAAAGGCGGGAGCGCCGAGACCCAGTACTTC. Protein: CASSEWKGGSAETQYF.

This clone was recorded a few times. The junction departs from germline at one end; a sequencing error may be responsible. The chain couples TRBV4-1 to TRBJ2-2; 7 nucleotides align to TRBD2. Germline CDR1 MGHRA, CDR2 YSYEKL. The CDR3 has 16 amino acids. The CDR3 loop is CASSLSGWSGPGELFF. The CDR3 nucleotides are TGCGCCAGCAGCCTTAGCGGGTGGTCGGGACCCGGGGAGTTGTTTTTT.

The sample holds many counts of this clone. The chain links TRBV7-9 to TRBJ2-1; 8 nucleotides align to TRBD1. The V gene's germline CDR1 is SEHNR and CDR2 FQNEAQ (reference sequence). V gave up 5 bases and J gave up 8 bases; unmatched junction bases: 5. CDR3 length: 13 residues. The CDR3 protein is CASSAGQGDEQFF. The CDR3 nucleotides are TGTGCCAGCAGCGCCGGACAGGGCGATGAGCAGTTCTTC.

The chain is built from TRBV30 and TRBJ1-4; D is ambiguous. The CDR3 loop spans 13 amino acids. Germline V CDR1 and CDR2: GTSNPN, SVGIG (reference sequence). V lost 2 bases and J 4 bases, leaving 8 bases between the germline ends. CDR3 sequence (DNA): TGTGCCTGGAGTTTTGCGGTTAATGAAAAACTGTTTTTT. Its translation is CAWSFAVNEKLFF.